This TCR beta chain was recorded in a study of PD-1 blockade in classical Hodgkin lymphoma. Looking at the study overall: Patients were dosed intravenously with nivolumab at 3 mg/kg every 2 weeks.

Germline V gene sequence: CDR1 SGHRS, CDR2 YFSETQ. V shed 1 base and J 5 bases; nucleotides not matched to a gene: 16. This CDR3 has 18 residues. Relapse was seen in all patients after autologous stem cell transplantation, and brentuximab vedotin exposure was variable. Patients' outcomes at their best amounted to complete response, partial response or progressive disease. The assay was immunoSEQ multiplex PCR, and TCRdb's table has in-frame clones only and misses some. The data hold about 97,000 clones, with approximately 80% observed a single time. Material: peripheral blood mononuclear cells (PBMCs), obtained at baseline. This TCR was sampled from a human donor with classical Hodgkin lymphoma. The rearrangement joins TRBV5-1 to TRBJ2-5; 8 bases agree with TRBD2. The CDR3 protein is CASSLSGTSGGVIETQYF. DNA of the CDR3: TGCGCCAGCAGCTTGAGCGGCACTAGCGGAGGGGTAATCGAGACCCAGTACTTC.